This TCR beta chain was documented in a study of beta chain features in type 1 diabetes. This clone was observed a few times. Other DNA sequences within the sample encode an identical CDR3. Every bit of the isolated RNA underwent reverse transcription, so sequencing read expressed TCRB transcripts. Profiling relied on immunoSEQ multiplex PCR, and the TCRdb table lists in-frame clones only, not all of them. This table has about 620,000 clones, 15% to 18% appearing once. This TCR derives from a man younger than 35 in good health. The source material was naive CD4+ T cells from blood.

The CDR3 DNA reads TGTGCCAGCAGCGTTCGGACAGGCGGCACCGGGGAGCTGTTTTTT. Encoded protein: CASSVRTGGTGELFF. V usage is TRBV9 and J usage is TRBJ2-2; 7 nucleotides align to TRBD1. The CDR3 covers 15 residues. Germline assignment: CDR1 SGDLS and CDR2 YYNGEE. Trimming at V came to 2 bases and at J to 4 bases, leaving 5 bases not matched to a gene. Looking up the rest from reference TRBV9 and TRBJ2-2 gives the full variable domain: DSGVTQTPKHLITATGQRVTLRCSPRSGDLSVYWYQQSLDQGLQFLIQYYNGEERAKGNILERFSAQQFPDLHSELNLSSLELGDSALYFCASSVRTGGTGELFFGEGSRLTVL.